This TCR beta chain was documented in a study of vaccination and CD4 T cells after COVID-19. Background on the study: The convalescents, six males and four females, included two who were Hispanic.

This clonotype has only a few counts. Its antigen is still unknown. This CDR3 is built from 17 residues. The assay that was used to sequence DNA from cultured CD4+ T cells was the Oncomine TCR Beta short-read assay. MiXCR, applied by TCRdb to the PCR reads, yields one record per CDR3 protein. This sample has approximately 22,000 distinct CDR3 sequences, with approximately 29% found just once. Described time point: late sampling 161 to 241 days after vaccination in a few convalescent patients. Treatment noted: approximately 10-day PBMC culture with coronavirus spike peptide pools or control peptides (ViraFEST assay).

This TCR was sampled from a human donor who had recovered from COVID-19. Specimen: CD4+ T cells from blood, cultured in vitro, collected about 7 months after SARS-CoV-2 vaccination. The rearrangement uses TRBV21-1 and TRBJ2-7; TRBD1, the table's D call, was not compared with the DNA. TRBV21-1 is a pseudogene segment. The CDR3 DNA reads as TGTGCCAGCAGCAGAGGTACCCGGGACAGACGATCCTACGAGCAGTACTTC. This translates into CASSRGTRDRRSYEQYF.